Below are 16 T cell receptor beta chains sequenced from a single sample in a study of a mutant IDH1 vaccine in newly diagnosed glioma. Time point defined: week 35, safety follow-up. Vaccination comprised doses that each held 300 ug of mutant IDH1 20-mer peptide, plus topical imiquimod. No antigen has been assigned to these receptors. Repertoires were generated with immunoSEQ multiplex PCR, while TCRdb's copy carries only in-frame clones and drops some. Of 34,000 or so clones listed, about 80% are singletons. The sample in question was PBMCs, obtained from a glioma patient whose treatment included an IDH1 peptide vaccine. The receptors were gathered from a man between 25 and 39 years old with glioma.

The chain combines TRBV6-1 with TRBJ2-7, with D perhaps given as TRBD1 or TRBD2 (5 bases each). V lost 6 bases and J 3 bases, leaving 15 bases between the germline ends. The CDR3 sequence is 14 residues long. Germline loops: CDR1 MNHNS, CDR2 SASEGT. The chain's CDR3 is CASRTTGILYEQYF. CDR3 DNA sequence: TGTGCCAGCAGGACTACAGGAATTCTCTACGAGCAGTACTTC.

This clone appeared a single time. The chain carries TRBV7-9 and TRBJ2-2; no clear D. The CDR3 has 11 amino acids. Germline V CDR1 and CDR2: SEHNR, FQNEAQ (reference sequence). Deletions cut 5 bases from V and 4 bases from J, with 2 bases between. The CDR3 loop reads CASSPTGELFF. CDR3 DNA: TGTGCCAGCAGCCCCACCGGGGAGCTGTTTTTT.

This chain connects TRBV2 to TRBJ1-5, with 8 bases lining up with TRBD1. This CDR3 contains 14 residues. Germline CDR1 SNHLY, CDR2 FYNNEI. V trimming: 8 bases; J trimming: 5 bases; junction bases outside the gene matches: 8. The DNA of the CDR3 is TGTGCCAGCTCAAAGACAGGGGAGGATCAGCCCCAGCATTTT. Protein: CASSKTGEDQPQHF.

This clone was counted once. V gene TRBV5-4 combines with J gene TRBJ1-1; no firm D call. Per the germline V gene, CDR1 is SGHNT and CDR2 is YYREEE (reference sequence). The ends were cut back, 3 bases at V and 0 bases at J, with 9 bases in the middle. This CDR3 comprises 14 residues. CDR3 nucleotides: TGTGCCAGCAGCTGGGAAGTTATGAACACTGAAGCTTTCTTT. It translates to CASSWEVMNTEAFF.

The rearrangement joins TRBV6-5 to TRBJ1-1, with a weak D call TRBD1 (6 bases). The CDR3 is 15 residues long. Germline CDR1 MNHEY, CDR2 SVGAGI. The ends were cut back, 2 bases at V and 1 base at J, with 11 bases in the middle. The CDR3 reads CASSYTRTENTEAFF. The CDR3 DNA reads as TGTGCCAGCAGTTACACGAGGACAGAGAACACTGAAGCTTTCTTT.

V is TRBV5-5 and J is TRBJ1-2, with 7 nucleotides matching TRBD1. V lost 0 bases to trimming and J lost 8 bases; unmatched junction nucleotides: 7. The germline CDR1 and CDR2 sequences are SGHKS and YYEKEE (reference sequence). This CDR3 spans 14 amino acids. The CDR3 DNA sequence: TGTGCCAGCAGCTTGGAAGGGGGCGGAGGAGGCTACACCTTC. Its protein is CASSLEGGGGGYTF.

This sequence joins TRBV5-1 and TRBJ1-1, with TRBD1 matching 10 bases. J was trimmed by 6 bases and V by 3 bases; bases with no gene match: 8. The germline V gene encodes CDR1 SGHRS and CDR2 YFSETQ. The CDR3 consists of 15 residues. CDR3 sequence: CASSSPDRGMAEAFF. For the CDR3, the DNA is TGCGCCAGCAGCTCGCCGGACAGGGGGATGGCTGAAGCTTTCTTT.

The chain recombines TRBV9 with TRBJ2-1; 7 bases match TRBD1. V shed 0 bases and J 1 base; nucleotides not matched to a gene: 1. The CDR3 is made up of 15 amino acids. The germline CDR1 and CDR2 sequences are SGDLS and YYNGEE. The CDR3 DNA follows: TGTGCCAGCAGCGTAGGGACAGGATCCTACAATGAGCAGTTCTTC. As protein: CASSVGTGSYNEQFF. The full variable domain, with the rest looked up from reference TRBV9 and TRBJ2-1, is DSGVTQTPKHLITATGQRVTLRCSPRSGDLSVYWYQQSLDQGLQFLIQYYNGEERAKGNILERFSAQQFPDLHSELNLSSLELGDSALYFCASSVGTGSYNEQFFGPGTRLTVL.

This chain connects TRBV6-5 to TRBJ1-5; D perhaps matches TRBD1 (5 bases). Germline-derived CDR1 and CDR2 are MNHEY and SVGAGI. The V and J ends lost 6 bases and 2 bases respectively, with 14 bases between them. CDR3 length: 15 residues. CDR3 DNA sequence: TGTGCCAGCAGGGGGGACCTCGAGGGCAATCAGCCCCAGCATTTT. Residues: CASRGDLEGNQPQHF.

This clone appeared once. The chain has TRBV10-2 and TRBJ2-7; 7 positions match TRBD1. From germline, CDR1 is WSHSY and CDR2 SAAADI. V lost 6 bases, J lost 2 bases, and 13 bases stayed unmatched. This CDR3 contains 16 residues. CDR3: CASSHPPGQETYEQYF. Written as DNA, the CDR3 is TGCGCCAGCAGCCACCCGCCCGGACAGGAGACCTACGAGCAGTACTTC.

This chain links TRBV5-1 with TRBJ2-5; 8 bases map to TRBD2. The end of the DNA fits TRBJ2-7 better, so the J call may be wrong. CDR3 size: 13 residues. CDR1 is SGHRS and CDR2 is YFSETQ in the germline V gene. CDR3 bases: TGCGCCAGCAGCTTGAGCGGGGGCTACGAGCAGTACTTC. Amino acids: CASSLSGGYEQYF.

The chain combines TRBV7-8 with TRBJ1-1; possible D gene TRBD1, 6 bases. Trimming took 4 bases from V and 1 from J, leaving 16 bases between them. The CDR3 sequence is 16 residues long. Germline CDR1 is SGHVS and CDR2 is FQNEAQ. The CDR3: CASSSQARGANTEAFF. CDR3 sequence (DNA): TGTGCCAGCAGCTCCCAGGCCCGGGGGGCGAACACTGAAGCTTTCTTT. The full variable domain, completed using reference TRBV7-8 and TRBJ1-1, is GAGVSQSPRYKVAKRGQDVALRCDPISGHVSLFWYQQALGQGPEFLTYFQNEAQLDKSGLPSDRFFAERPEGSVSTLKIQRTQQEDSAVYLCASSSQARGANTEAFFGQGTRLTVV.

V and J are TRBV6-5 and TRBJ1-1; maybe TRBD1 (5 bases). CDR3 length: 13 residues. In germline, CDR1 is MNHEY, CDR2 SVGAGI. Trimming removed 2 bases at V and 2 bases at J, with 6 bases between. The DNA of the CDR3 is TGTGCCAGCAGTTACGACAGTAACACTGAAGCTTTCTTT. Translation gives CASSYDSNTEAFF.

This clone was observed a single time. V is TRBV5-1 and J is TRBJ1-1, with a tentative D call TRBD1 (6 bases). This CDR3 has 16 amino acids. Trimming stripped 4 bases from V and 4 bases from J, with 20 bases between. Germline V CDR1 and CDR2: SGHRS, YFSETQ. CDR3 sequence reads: CASSLEGGAVGTEAFF. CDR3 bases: TGCGCCAGCAGCCTAGAGGGGGGGGCTGTCGGCACTGAAGCTTTCTTT. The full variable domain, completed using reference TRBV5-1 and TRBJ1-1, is KAGVTQTPRYLIKTRGQQVTLSCSPISGHRSVSWYQQTPGQGLQFLFEYFSETQRNKGNFPGRFSGRQFSNSRSEMNVSTLELGDSALYLCASSLEGGAVGTEAFFGQGTRLTVV.

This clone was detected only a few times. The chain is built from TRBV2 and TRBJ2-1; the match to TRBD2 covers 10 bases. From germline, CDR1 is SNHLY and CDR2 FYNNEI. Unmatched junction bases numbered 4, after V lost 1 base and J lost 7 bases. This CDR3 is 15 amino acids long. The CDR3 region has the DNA TGTGCCAGCAGTGAAGTGTCTAGCGGGAGTAATGAGCAGTTCTTC. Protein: CASSEVSSGSNEQFF. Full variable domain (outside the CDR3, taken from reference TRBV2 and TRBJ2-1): EPEVTQTPSHQVTQMGQEVILRCVPISNHLYFYWYRQILGQKVEFLVSFYNNEISEKSEIFDDQFSVERPDGSNFTLKIRSTKLEDSAMYFCASSEVSSGSNEQFFGPGTRLTVL.

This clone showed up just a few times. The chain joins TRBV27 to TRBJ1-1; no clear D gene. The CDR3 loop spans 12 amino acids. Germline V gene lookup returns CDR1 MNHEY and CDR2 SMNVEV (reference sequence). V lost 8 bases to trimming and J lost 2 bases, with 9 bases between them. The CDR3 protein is CASGRLNTEAFF. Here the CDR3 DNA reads TGTGCCAGCGGACGGTTAAACACTGAAGCTTTCTTT.